This T cell receptor beta chain was profiled in a study of blood T cell repertoires in COVID-19. Overall study: From T cells, B-cell-depleted T cells, or PBMCs came the material, which was cDNA or gDNA.

To note about this clone: Other nucleotide sequences in the sample specify the same CDR3.

Original methodology: Reference gene primers were amplified, and this amplification served to estimate nucleated cell counts. Sequencing used immunoSEQ multiplex PCR; TCRdb keeps in-frame clones, though not all of them. The DNA gave D and trimming, while V, J and clone size come from that table. Here the sample spans approximately 190,000 clones, roughly 87% being singletons. The V gene lost 5 bases and the J gene lost 3 bases, with 5 bases spanning the gap. The CDR3 spans 11 residues. Germline lookup yields CDR1 SNHLY and CDR2 FYNNEI. This sequence was found in a man aged 55 to 70 with active or convalescent COVID-19. The chain links TRBV2 to TRBJ2-7, with D uncertain. Material: peripheral blood. The CDR3: CASSYSYEQYF. The CDR3 coding sequence is TGTGCCAGCAGTTACAGCTACGAGCAGTACTTC.